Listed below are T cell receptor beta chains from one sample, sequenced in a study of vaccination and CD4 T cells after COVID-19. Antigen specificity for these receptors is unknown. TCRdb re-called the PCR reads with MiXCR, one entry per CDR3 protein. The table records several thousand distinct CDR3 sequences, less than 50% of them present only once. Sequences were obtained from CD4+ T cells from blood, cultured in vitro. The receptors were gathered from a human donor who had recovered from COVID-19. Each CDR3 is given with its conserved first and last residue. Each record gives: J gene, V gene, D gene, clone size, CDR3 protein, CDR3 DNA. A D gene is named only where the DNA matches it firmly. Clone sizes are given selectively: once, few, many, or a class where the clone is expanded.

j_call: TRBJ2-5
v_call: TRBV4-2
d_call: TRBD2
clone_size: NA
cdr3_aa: CASSHGTSGGGETQYF
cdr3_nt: TGTGCCAGCAGCCATGGGACTAGCGGGGGCGGGGAGACCCAGTACTTC

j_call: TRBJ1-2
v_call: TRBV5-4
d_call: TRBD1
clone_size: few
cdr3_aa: CASSLAGGQVYGYTF
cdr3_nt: TGTGCCAGCAGCTTGGCCGGGGGACAGGTTTATGGCTACACCTTC

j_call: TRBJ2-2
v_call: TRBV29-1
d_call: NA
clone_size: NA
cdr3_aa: CSAGRLLTGELFF
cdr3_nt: TGCAGCGCAGGTCGCTTACTTACCGGGGAGCTGTTTTTT

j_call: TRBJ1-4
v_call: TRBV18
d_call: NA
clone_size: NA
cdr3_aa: CASSRGPEEGEKLFF
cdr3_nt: TGTGCCAGCTCACGAGGGCCCGAGGAGGGAGAAAAACTGTTTTTT

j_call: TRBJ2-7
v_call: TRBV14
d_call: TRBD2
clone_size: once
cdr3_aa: CASSLTTRLAGSYEQYF
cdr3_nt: TGTGCCAGCAGCCTGACTACCCGACTAGCGGGGTCCTACGAGCAGTACTTC

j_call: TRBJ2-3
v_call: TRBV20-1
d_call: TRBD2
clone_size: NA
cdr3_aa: CSASAGGGALNTQYF
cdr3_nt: TGCAGTGCAAGCGCTGGCGGGGGGGCCTTAAATACGCAGTATTTT

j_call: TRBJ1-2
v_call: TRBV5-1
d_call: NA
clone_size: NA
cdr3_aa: CASSLNLGETMGYTF
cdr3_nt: TGCGCCAGCAGCCTCAATCTCGGGGAAACTATGGGCTACACCTTC

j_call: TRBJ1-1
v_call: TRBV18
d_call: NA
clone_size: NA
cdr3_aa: CASSPRSVGGADTEAFF
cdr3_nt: TGTGCCAGCTCACCAAGGAGTGTAGGAGGGGCGGACACTGAAGCTTTCTTT

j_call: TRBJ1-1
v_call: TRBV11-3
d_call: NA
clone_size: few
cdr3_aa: CASSLSSNTEAFF
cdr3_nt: TGTGCCAGCAGCTTATCCAGTAACACTGAAGCTTTCTTT

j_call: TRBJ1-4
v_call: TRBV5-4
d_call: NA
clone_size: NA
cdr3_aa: CASSLEPESEKLFF
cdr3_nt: TGTGCCAGCAGCTTGGAGCCGGAGTCTGAAAAACTGTTTTTT

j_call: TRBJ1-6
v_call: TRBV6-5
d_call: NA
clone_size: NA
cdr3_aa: CASSSDRAGNPLHF
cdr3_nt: TGTGCCAGCAGTTCGGACAGAGCGGGAAATCCCCTCCACTTT

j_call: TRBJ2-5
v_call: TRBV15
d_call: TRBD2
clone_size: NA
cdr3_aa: CATSRVPASGGQETQYF
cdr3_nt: TGTGCCACCAGCAGAGTCCCCGCTAGCGGGGGACAAGAGACCCAGTACTTC

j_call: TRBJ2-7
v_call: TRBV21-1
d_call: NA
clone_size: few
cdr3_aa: CASSKNPETGDSYEQYF
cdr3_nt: TGTGCCAGCAGCAAAAACCCAGAGACCGGGGACTCCTACGAGCAGTACTTC

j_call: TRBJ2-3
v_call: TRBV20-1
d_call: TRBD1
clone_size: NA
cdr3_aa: CSAGGQGLPDTQYF
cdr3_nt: TGCAGTGCTGGGGGACAGGGCCTCCCAGATACGCAGTATTTT

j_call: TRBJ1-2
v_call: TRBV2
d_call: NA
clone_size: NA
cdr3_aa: CASTLQSANYGYTF
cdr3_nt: TGTGCCAGCACCCTCCAGTCGGCTAACTATGGCTACACCTTC

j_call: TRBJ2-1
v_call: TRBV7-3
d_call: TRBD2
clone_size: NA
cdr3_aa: CASSPGTSGTLGQFF
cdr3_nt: TGTGCCAGCAGCCCCGGGACTAGCGGGACCCTGGGGCAGTTCTTC

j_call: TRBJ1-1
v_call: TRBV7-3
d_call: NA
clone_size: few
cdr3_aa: CASSALGGLMNTEAFF
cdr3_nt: TGTGCCAGCAGCGCCTTGGGGGGCCTAATGAACACTGAAGCTTTCTTT

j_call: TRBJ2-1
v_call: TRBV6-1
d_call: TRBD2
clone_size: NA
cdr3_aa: CASSMLAGGLSSYNEQFF
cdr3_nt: TGTGCCAGCAGTATGTTAGCGGGGGGGCTTAGTTCCTACAATGAGCAGTTCTTC

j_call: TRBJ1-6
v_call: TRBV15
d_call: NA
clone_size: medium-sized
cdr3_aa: CATSARQTYNSPLHF
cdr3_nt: TGTGCCACCAGCGCAAGACAAACCTATAATTCACCCCTCCACTTT

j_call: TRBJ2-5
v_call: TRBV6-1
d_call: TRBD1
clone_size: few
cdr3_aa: CASTPPGQGRAQYF
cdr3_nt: TGTGCCAGCACCCCACCTGGACAGGGTCGGGCCCAGTACTTC

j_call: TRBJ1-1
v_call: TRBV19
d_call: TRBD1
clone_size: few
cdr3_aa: CASSLGWTGDEAFF
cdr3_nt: TGTGCCAGTAGTCTTGGGTGGACAGGGGATGAAGCTTTCTTT

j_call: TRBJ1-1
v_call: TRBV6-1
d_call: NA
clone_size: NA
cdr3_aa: CASSDQPFVEAFF
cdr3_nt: TGTGCCAGCAGTGATCAGCCTTTTGTTGAAGCTTTCTTT

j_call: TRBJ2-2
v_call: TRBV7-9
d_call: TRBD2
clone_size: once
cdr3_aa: CASSLALAGDIGELFF
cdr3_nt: TGTGCCAGCAGCTTAGCACTAGCGGGAGATATCGGGGAGCTGTTTTTT

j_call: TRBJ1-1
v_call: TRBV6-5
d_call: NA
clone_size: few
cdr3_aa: CASSYSGVYTEAFF
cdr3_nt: TGTGCCAGCAGTTACTCGGGGGTTTACACTGAAGCTTTCTTT

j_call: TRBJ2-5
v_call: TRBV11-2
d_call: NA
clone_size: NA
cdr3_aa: CASSFGRQTQYF
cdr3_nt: TGTGCCAGCAGTTTTGGGCGACAGACCCAGTACTTC

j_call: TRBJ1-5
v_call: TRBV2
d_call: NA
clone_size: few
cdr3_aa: CASKVGGINQPQHF
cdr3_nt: TGTGCCAGCAAGGTGGGGGGGATCAATCAGCCCCAGCATTTT

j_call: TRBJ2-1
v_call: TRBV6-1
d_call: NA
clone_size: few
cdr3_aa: CASSGMGGEYNEQFF
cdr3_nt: TGTGCCAGCAGTGGAATGGGGGGCGAATACAATGAGCAGTTCTTC

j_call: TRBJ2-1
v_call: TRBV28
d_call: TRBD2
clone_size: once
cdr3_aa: CASSLLAGVDNEQFF
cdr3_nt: TGTGCCAGCAGTTTGTTAGCGGGAGTTGATAATGAGCAGTTCTTC

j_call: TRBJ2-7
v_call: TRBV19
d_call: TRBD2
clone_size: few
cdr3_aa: CASRASGRYEQYF
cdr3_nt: TGTGCCAGTAGGGCTAGCGGGAGGTACGAGCAGTACTTC

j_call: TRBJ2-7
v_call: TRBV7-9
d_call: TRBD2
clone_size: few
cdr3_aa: CASSLSGSVSYEQYF
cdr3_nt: TGTGCCAGCAGCTTGAGCGGGAGCGTGTCCTACGAGCAGTACTTC

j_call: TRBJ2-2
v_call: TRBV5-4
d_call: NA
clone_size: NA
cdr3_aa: CASSLSLLTGELFF
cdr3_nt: TGTGCCAGCAGCTTGTCCTTGCTCACCGGGGAGCTGTTTTTT

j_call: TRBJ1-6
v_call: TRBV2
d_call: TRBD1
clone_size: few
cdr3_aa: CASSEGQGSYNSPLHF
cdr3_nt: TGTGCCAGCAGTGAGGGACAGGGGTCCTATAATTCACCCCTCCACTTT

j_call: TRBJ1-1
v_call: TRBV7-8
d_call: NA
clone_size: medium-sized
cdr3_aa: CASSFLQGGTEAFF
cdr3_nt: TGTGCCAGCAGCTTTCTCCAGGGCGGCACTGAAGCTTTCTTT

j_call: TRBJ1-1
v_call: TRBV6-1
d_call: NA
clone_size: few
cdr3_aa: CASSWGPNTEAFF
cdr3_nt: TGTGCCAGCAGCTGGGGCCCGAACACTGAAGCTTTCTTT

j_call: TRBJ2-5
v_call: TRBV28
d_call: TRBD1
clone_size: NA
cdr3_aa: CASTQGVEETQYF
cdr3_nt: TGTGCCAGCACCCAGGGGGTAGAAGAGACCCAGTACTTC

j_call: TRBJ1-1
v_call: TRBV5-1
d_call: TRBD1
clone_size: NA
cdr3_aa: CASSRGQHSMNTGAFF
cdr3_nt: TGCGCCAGCAGCAGGGGACAGCACTCCATGAACACTGGAGCTTTCTTT

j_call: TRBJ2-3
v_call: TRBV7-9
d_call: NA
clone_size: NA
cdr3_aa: CASSLVLLTRSTDTQYF
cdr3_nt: TGTGCCAGCAGCTTAGTACTCTTGACCCGATCCACAGATACGCAGTATTTT

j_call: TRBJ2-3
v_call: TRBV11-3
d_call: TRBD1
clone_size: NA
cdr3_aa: CASSPGTGGDTQYF
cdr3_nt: TGTGCCAGCAGCCCCGGGACAGGTGGAGATACGCAGTATTTT

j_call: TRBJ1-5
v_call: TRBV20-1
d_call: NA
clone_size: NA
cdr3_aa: CSARDRVGGDQPQHF
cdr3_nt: TGCAGTGCTAGAGATCGGGTAGGGGGGGATCAGCCCCAGCATTTT

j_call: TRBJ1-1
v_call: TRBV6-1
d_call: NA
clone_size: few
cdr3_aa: CASSEADWLGAEAFF
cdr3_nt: TGTGCCAGCAGTGAAGCGGATTGGCTAGGGGCTGAAGCTTTCTTT

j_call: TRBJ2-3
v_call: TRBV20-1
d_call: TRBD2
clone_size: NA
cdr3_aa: CSAPLAGVTDTQYF
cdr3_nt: TGCAGTGCCCCACTAGCGGGGGTGACAGATACGCAGTATTTT

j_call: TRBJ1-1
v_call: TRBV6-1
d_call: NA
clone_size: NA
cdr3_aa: CASSARMTDTEAFF
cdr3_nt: TGTGCCAGCAGTGCCAGGATGACGGATACTGAAGCTTTCTTT

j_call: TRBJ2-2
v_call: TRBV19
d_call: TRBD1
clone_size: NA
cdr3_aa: CASSNRGSTGELFF
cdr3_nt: TGTGCCAGTTCAAACAGGGGGAGCACCGGGGAGCTGTTTTTT